The source of this TCR beta chain is a study of cytotoxic CD8 clonotypes in ibrutinib-treated CLL. Overall study results and limits: Clonality increased with ibrutinib response but returned toward baseline at progression.

Sequencing used immunoSEQ multiplex PCR; TCRdb keeps in-frame clones, though not all of them. The repertoire holds about 200,000 clones, with approximately 79% as singletons. This CDR3 is 16 amino acids long. Germline trimming cut 1 base from V and 1 base from J; bases unmatched to any gene: 6. Germline CDR1 and CDR2: KGHSH and LQKENI. As concerns this clone: Its antigen remains unknown.

The sample was PBMCs, taken after 12 months of ibrutinib treatment. The chain has TRBV18 and TRBJ2-5, with 7 positions matching TRBD1. The sequence came from a human donor with chronic lymphocytic leukemia. The CDR3 nucleotides read TGTGCCAGCTCACCACTCCAAAGGGGGCCCCAAGAGACCCAGTACTTC. This sequence encodes CASSPLQRGPQETQYF.